A selection of T cell receptor beta chains follows, all from one sample in a study of T cells in localized non-small cell lung cancer. Profiled with immunoSEQ multiplex PCR; TCRdb holds only in-frame clones, not every one. The sample records about 20,000 clones, approximately 91% being singletons. The material sequenced was peripheral blood, taken before any cancer treatment. The source of these receptors is a man aged 35 to 69 with stage I lung adenocarcinoma. Each CDR3 is given with its conserved first and last residue. D genes are given only for firm matches. The listing skips clone size in some rows; elsewhere it reads once, few, many or a size class.

D gene | J gene | V gene | clone size | CDR3 protein | CDR3 DNA
NA | TRBJ1-2 | TRBV14 | NA | CASSQVANYGYTF | TGTGCCAGCAGCCAGGTAGCTAACTATGGCTACACCTTC
NA | TRBJ1-2 | TRBV30 | NA | CAWSPDASANYGYTF | TGTGCCTGGAGCCCTGACGCGTCAGCTAACTATGGCTACACCTTC
NA | TRBJ1-1 | TRBV19 | NA | CASRILQQNTEAFF | TGTGCCAGTAGAATACTTCAGCAGAACACTGAAGCTTTCTTT
TRBD1 | TRBJ2-5 | TRBV5-1 | once | CASSFRGQGETQYF | TGCGCCAGCAGCTTTCGCGGACAGGGAGAGACCCAGTACTTC
NA | TRBJ1-2 | TRBV21-1 | NA | CASLGRIDINYGYTF | TGTGCCAGCCTCGGGAGGATTGATATTAACTATGGCTACACCTTC
TRBD2 | TRBJ2-2 | TRBV19 | NA | CASSIDLGLESLGELFF | TGTGCCAGTAGTATAGATCTCGGACTAGAGAGTCTCGGGGAGCTGTTTTTT
NA | TRBJ2-7 | TRBV5-6 | once | CASSLFRARGGEQYF | NA
NA | TRBJ2-7 | TRBV30 | NA | CAWRQGRSYEQYF | TGTGCCTGGAGGCAGGGGAGGTCCTACGAGCAGTACTTC
NA | TRBJ1-5 | TRBV28 | NA | CASTPRDRTSNQPQHF | TGTGCCAGCACTCCCCGGGACCGCACTAGCAATCAGCCCCAGCATTTT
NA | TRBJ1-2 | TRBV2 | NA | CASAANYGYTF | TGTGCCAGCGCTGCGAACTATGGCTACACCTTC
NA | TRBJ2-1 | TRBV6-1 | NA | CASDSDLYEQFF | TGTGCCAGCGACAGTGACCTCTATGAGCAGTTCTTC
TRBD2 | TRBJ2-7 | TRBV6-5 | NA | CASSSGGADEQYF | TGTGCCAGCAGCTCCGGGGGGGCGGACGAGCAGTACTTC
NA | TRBJ2-5 | TRBV5-4 | few | CASSPGQQQETQYF | TGTGCCAGCAGCCCGGGGCAACAACAAGAGACCCAGTACTTC
TRBD2 | TRBJ2-5 | TRBV5-6 | NA | CASSPLVAGGSETQYF | TGTGCCAGCAGCCCTCTTGTAGCGGGAGGGTCAGAGACCCAGTACTTC
NA | TRBJ2-1 | TRBV30 | NA | CAWSSAPRPREQFF | TGTGCCTGGAGTTCCGCCCCTCGGCCTAGGGAGCAGTTCTTC
TRBD2 | TRBJ2-7 | TRBV7-2 | once | CASSAEGLAGSREQYF | TGTGCCAGCAGCGCAGAGGGACTAGCGGGGTCACGCGAGCAGTACTTC
TRBD2 | TRBJ2-1 | TRBV7-8 | NA | CASRAAGGGEQFF | TGTGCCAGCAGGGCTGCGGGGGGCGGTGAGCAGTTCTTC
NA | TRBJ2-2 | TRBV4-2 | NA | CASSPREDGELFF | TGTGCCAGCAGCCCCAGGGAGGACGGGGAGCTGTTTTTT
NA | TRBJ2-7 | TRBV30 | NA | CAWSDLIGEQYF | TGTGCCTGGAGTGACCTAATTGGGGAGCAGTACTTC
TRBD2 | TRBJ2-1 | TRBV7-8 | NA | CASSYWTSGMSSYNEQFF | TGTGCCAGCAGCTACTGGACTAGCGGGATGAGCTCCTACAATGAGCAGTTCTTC
NA | TRBJ1-5 | TRBV19 | few | CASSIEQGGSSNQPQHF | TGTGCCAGTAGTATAGAACAGGGAGGCAGTAGCAATCAGCCCCAGCATTTT
NA | TRBJ1-3 | TRBV29-1 | NA | CSVAHTIYF | TGCAGCGTCGCACACACCATATATTTT
NA | TRBJ2-1 | TRBV6-6 | NA | CASSNIGTRLFF | TGTGCCAGCAGCAACATCGGGACGAGGCTGTTCTTC
NA | TRBJ2-7 | TRBV6-1 | NA | CASSEREWYEQYF | TGTGCCAGCAGTGAAAGGGAATGGTACGAGCAGTACTTC
NA | TRBJ1-1 | TRBV4-2 | NA | CASSQDRSLPNTEAFF | TGTGCCAGCAGCCAAGATCGCAGCCTGCCGAACACTGAAGCTTTCTTT
TRBD2 | TRBJ2-1 | TRBV7-9 | NA | CASSSISGSNGEQFF | TGTGCCAGCAGCTCCATTAGCGGGAGTAACGGTGAGCAGTTCTTC
NA | TRBJ2-1 | TRBV5-1 | few | CASSLAVYGSASVYNEQFF | TGCGCCAGCAGCTTGGCCGTTTATGGCTCGGCTAGCGTTTACAATGAGCAGTTCTTC